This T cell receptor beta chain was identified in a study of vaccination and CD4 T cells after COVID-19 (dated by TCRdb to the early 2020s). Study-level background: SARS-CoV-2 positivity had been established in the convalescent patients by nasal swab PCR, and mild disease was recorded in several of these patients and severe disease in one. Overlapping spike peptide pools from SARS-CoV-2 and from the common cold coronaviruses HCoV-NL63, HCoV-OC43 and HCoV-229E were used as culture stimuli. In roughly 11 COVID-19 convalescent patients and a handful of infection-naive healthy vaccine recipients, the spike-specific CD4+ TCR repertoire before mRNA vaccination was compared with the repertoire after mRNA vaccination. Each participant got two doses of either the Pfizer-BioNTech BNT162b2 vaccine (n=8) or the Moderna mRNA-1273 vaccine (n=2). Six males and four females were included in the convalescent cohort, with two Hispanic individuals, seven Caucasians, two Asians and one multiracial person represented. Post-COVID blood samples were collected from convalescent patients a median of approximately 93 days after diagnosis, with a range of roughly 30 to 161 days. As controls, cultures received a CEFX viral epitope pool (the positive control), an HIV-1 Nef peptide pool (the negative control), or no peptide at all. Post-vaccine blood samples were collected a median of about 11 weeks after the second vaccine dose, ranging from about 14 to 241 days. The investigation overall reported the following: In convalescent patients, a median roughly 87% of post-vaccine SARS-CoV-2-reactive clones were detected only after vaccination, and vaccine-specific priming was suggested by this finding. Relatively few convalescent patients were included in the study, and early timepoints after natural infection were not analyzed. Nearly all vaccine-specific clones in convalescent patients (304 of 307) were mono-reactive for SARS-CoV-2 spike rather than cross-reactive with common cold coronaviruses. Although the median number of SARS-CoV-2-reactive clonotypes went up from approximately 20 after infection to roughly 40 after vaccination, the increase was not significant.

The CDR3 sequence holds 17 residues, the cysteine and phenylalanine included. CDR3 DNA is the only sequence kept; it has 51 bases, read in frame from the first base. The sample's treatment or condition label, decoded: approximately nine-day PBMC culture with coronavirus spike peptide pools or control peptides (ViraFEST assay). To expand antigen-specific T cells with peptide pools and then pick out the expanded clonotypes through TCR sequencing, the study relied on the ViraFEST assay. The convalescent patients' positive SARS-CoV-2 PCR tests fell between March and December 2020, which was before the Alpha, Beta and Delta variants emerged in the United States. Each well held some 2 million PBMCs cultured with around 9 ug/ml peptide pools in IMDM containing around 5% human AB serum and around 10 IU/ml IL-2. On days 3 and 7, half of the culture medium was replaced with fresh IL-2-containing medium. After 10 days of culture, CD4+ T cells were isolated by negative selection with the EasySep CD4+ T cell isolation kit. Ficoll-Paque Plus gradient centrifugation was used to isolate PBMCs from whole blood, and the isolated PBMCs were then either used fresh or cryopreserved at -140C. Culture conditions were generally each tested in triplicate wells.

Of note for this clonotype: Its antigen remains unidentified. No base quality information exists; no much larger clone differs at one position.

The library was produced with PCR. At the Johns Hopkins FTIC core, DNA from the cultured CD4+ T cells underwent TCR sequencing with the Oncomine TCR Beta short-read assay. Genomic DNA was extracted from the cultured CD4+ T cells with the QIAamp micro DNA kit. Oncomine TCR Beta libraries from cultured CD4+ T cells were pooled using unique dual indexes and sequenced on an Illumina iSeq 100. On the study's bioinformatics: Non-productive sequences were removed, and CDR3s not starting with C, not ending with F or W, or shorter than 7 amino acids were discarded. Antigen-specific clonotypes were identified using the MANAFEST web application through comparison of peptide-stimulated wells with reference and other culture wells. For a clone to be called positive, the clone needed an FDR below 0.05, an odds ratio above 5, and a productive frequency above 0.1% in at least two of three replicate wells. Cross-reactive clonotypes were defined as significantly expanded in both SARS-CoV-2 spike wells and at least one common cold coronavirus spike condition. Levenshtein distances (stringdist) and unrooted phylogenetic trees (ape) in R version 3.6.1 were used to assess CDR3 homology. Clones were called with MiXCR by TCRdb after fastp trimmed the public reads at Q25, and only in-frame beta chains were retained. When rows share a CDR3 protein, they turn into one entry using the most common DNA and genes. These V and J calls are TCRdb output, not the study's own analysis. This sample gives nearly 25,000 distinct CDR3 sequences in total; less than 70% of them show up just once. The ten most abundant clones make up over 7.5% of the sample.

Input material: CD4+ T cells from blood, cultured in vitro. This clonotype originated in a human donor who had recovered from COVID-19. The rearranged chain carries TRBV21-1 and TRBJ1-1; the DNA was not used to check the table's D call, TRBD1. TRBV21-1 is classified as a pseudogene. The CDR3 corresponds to CASSKGGPIQGNTEAFF. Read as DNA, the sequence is TGTGCCAGCAGCAAAGGGGGGCCTATTCAGGGGAACACTGAAGCTTTCTTT.